This section outlines one T cell receptor (beta chain) sequence together with its context. The antigen is not known. These data are taken from a study of shared clonotypes between healthy human individuals. In replicate PCRs of sorted subsets, about 220 ng DNA, about 29,000 T cell genomes, was used. Some clones are missing from TCRdb's copy, which holds only in-frame ones; the method was immunoSEQ multiplex PCR. The data contain about 2 million clones, over 85% of them singletons. It was CD45RO-negative cells, positively selected for CCR7, that made up naive CD8 cells, with terminally differentiated effector memory CD45RA+ cells excluded. Study results and limitations: Naive subsets usually exceeded memory subsets in estimated richness.

The clonotype originates from a man younger than 30 in good health. Sequencing was done on a sample of naive CD8+ T cells sorted from blood.

The CDR3 nucleotides read TGCGCCAGCAGCCAAGAACACCGAGGCTCCTACGAGCAGTACTTC. This codes for CASSQEHRGSYEQYF. The J gene is TRBJ2-7, the V gene TRBV4-1; no clear D gene. V was shortened by 0 bases and J by 0 bases, with 9 bases between the two germline ends. CDR3 length: 15 residues. Looked up from germline, CDR1 is MGHRA and CDR2 is YSYEKL.